A selection of T cell receptor beta chains follows, all from one sample in a study of CD8 T cells in Susac syndrome. In TCRdb, the immunoSEQ multiplex PCR reads were re-called with MiXCR into one record per CDR3 protein. Here the sample spans over 150,000 distinct CDR3 sequences, about 94% being singletons. Sequencing input: CD4+ T cells from PBMCs. The receptor source for this set is a human donor with Susac syndrome. The conserved cysteine and the conserved F or W are not part of the CDR3 here. The D gene is left open where the match is weak.

length,D,V,J,CDR3
10,.,TRBV28,TRBJ1-5,ASSYERQPQH
13,TRBD1,TRBV5-1,TRBJ2-5,ASSPGQGRIETQY
10,.,TRBV11-2,TRBJ2-7,ASSHDSHEQY
11,.,TRBV14,TRBJ2-7,ASSLSVSYEQY
16,TRBD1,TRBV7-9,TRBJ1-2,ASSLKTGNVQGRYGYT
12,TRBD1,TRBV5-1,TRBJ2-7,ASSFTGDTYEQY
14,.,TRBV25-1,TRBJ2-2,ASSEGYLVDTGELF
11,.,TRBV30,TRBJ1-1,AWSVVGETEAF
14,TRBD2,TRBV20-1,TRBJ2-1,SAATSGRTPYNEQF
10,.,TRBV28,TRBJ1-2,ASSLTDYGYT
12,.,TRBV12-3/TRBV12-4,TRBJ1-1,ASSLSQPNTEAF
14,.,TRBV3-1,TRBJ1-5,ASSQDLRGWAQPQH
16,.,TRBV9,TRBJ2-1,ASSVALGRQDFDNEQF
13,.,TRBV28,TRBJ1-1,ASSLVQIMNTEAF
12,.,TRBV28,TRBJ1-5,ASSLQVHYQPQH
12,.,TRBV7-2,TRBJ2-7,ASSLAHTSYEQY
13,TRBD2,TRBV30,TRBJ2-1,AWSLRAGGSDEQF
12,TRBD2,TRBV7-9,TRBJ2-7,ASSSPAGAYEQY
12,.,TRBV18,TRBJ2-1,ASSLEQGGNEQF
13,TRBD2,TRBV7-3,TRBJ2-1,ASSLMASGYNEQF
13,.,TRBV19,TRBJ2-1,ASTKDRSSYNEQF
15,.,TRBV7-9,TRBJ1-6,ASSSSLPGRYNSPLH
10,.,TRBV20-1,TRBJ2-7,SAWEGFYEQY
11,.,TRBV18,TRBJ2-7,ASSPPSGSEQY
11,.,TRBV20-1,TRBJ2-1,SARGQALGEQF
11,TRBD1,TRBV18,TRBJ2-1,ASSPTGGNEQF
11,.,TRBV14,TRBJ2-1,ASSQDLSSEQF
15,TRBD1,TRBV4-3,TRBJ2-2,ASSQDLNRGPTGELF
11,.,TRBV5-8,TRBJ1-3,ASSRSEGNTIY
14,TRBD2,TRBV12-3/TRBV12-4,TRBJ2-2,ASSFSLAMNTGELF
13,.,TRBV7-7,TRBJ1-3,ASSLHRYSGNTIY
13,.,TRBV19,TRBJ1-1,ASSISGFRDTEAF
15,.,TRBV5-1,TRBJ2-7,ASTIGWGSTGSDEQY
15,.,TRBV18,TRBJ1-2,ASSPRSGGQGGYGYT
11,.,TRBV4-3,TRBJ1-4,ASSQGPREKLF
12,.,TRBV19,TRBJ1-1,ASSSWQGKTEAF
11,.,TRBV7-2,TRBJ2-7,ASSFARTYEQY